The rows below give T cell receptor beta chains drawn from one sample of a study of T cell responses to AZD1222 COVID-19 vaccine. Assay: immunoSEQ multiplex PCR; the TCRdb copy retains only in-frame clones and omits some. The data show 150,000 or so clones, with approximately 90% seen just once and under 5% held by the top ten. Material: peripheral blood, obtained on day 0 of AZD1222 vaccination. These receptors all come from an adult in good health. Each CDR3 is given with its conserved first and last residue. A D gene is named only where the DNA matches it firmly. The size entry is marked missing in some rows and otherwise reads once, few, many or a size class.

j_call | clone_size | d_call | v_call | cdr3_nt | cdr3_aa
TRBJ2-1 | . | TRBD2 | TRBV27 | TGTGCCAGCAGCTCCGGGACTAGCGGGAGAGTCAATGAGCAGTTCTTC | CASSSGTSGRVNEQFF
TRBJ2-1 | . | TRBD2 | TRBV7-9 | TGTGCCAGCAGCTTAGCCACTAGCGGGAGAGGTGAGCAGTTCTTC | CASSLATSGRGEQFF
TRBJ2-3 | . | . | TRBV6-5 | TGTGCCAGCAGTCCCAACAGGGCCACAGATACGCAGTATTTT | CASSPNRATDTQYF
TRBJ2-5 | . | . | TRBV7-6 | TGTGCCAGCACCCTCGCTCCCCGGGGGGAGACCCAGTACTTC | CASTLAPRGETQYF
TRBJ2-1 | . | . | TRBV19 | TGTGCCAGTAGTAGGCGGGAAATCAATGAGCAGTTCTTC | CASSRREINEQFF
TRBJ2-7 | few | . | TRBV28 | TGTGCCAGTGAAACACCCAGCTCCTACGAGCAGTACTTC | CASETPSSYEQYF
TRBJ2-5 | . | TRBD2 | TRBV24-1 | TGTGCCACCAGTGGGGGACTAGCCTGGGAGACCCAGTACTTC | CATSGGLAWETQYF
TRBJ1-1 | once | . | TRBV5-1 | TGCGCCAGCAGTCGGGGGCGGGACACTGAAGCTTTCTTT | CASSRGRDTEAFF
TRBJ2-4 | . | . | TRBV9 | TGTGCCAGCAGCGTAGGGGGCCTAGCCAAAAACATTCAGTACTTC | CASSVGGLAKNIQYF
TRBJ2-3 | . | . | TRBV7-3 | TGTGCCAGCAGAAACGGGACGCGGAGCACAGATACGCAGTATTTT | CASRNGTRSTDTQYF
TRBJ2-7 | . | TRBD1 | TRBV28 | TGTGCCAGCAGATACCCCCCGGGACAGGGGAGGACCTACGAGCAGTACTTC | CASRYPPGQGRTYEQYF
TRBJ2-2 | . | TRBD1 | TRBV7-8 | TGTGCCAGCAGCCAGCTTATAGGACAGGGGAACACCGGGGAGCTGTTTTTT | CASSQLIGQGNTGELFF
TRBJ2-7 | . | . | TRBV6-5 | TGTGCCAGCAGTACACCCCTGTTAGAGCAGTACTTC | CASSTPLLEQYF
TRBJ2-1 | . | TRBD2 | TRBV5-1 | TGCGCCAGCAGCACGGGACTAGCGGGAGGGCAACTCTCCTACAATGAGCAGTTCTTC | CASSTGLAGGQLSYNEQFF
TRBJ1-1 | . | . | TRBV5-8 | TGTGCCAGCAGCTTGGTGGGAGGGGGTTTCAGGGAAGCTTTCTTT | CASSLVGGGFREAFF
TRBJ1-2 | . | . | TRBV9 | TGTGCCAGCAGCTCACCTGGCCTCGCAGGCGCGAACTATGGCTACACCTTC | CASSSPGLAGANYGYTF
TRBJ1-2 | . | TRBD1 | TRBV18 | TGTGCCAGCTCACCGACAGGGCCTTATGGCTACACCTTC | CASSPTGPYGYTF
TRBJ2-5 | . | . | TRBV18 | TGTGCCAGCTCACCTTCGACTAGTGGAGAGACCCAGTACTTC | CASSPSTSGETQYF
TRBJ2-2 | . | . | TRBV19 | TGTGCCGGAAGGACGGCTTCGAACACCGGGGAGCTGTTTTTT | CAGRTASNTGELFF
TRBJ2-3 | few | . | TRBV3-1/TRBV3-2 | TGTGCCAGCAGCCACTCAACTCTCCGGGAACAAGATACGCAGTATTTT | CASSHSTLREQDTQYF
TRBJ2-2 | . | . | TRBV2 | TGTGCCAGCAGTCCAGAAAGGACCGGGGAGCTGTTTTTT | CASSPERTGELFF
TRBJ2-3 | . | TRBD2 | TRBV27 | TGTGCCAGCAGTTTATCGGGGACTACTAGCACAGATACGCAGTATTTT | CASSLSGTTSTDTQYF
TRBJ2-7 | . | . | TRBV6-5 | TGTGCCAGCAAGCAGGGGGAGGCAAACTACGAGCAGTACTTC | CASKQGEANYEQYF
TRBJ2-7 | . | TRBD1 | TRBV9 | TGTGCCAGCAGCACCGGACAGGTAGCCTACGAGCAGTACTTC | CASSTGQVAYEQYF
TRBJ1-1 | . | . | TRBV20-1 | TGCAGTGCCCCTGCGACAGGTTCGCCTTTCTTT | CSAPATGSPFF
TRBJ2-5 | . | TRBD2 | TRBV18 | TGTGCCAGCTCACCAGGGACTAGCGGGGAGACCCAGTACTTC | CASSPGTSGETQYF
TRBJ2-5 | . | . | TRBV2 | TGTGCCAGCAGTGAACCCCGGGACCCCACCCCCCAAGAGACCCAGTACTTC | CASSEPRDPTPQETQYF
TRBJ1-5 | . | . | TRBV7-2 | TGTGCCAGCAGCTTAGCATTTACAGGGAATCAGCCCCAGCATTTT | CASSLAFTGNQPQHF
TRBJ1-1 | . | . | TRBV12-3/TRBV12-4 | TGTGCCAGCAGTTTTGTCTTGAACACTGAAGCTTTCTTT | CASSFVLNTEAFF
TRBJ1-2 | . | . | TRBV13 | TGTGCCAGCAGCTTAGGCGGTCGTGGCTACACCTTC | CASSLGGRGYTF
TRBJ1-2 | . | . | TRBV5-5 | TGTGCCAGCAGCTCCATAGGGGGTTTCGACTATGGCTACACCTTC | CASSSIGGFDYGYTF
TRBJ1-5 | . | TRBD1 | TRBV18 | TGTGCCAGCTCACCTTCTCGACAGGGGCAACAGCCCCAGCATTTT | CASSPSRQGQQPQHF
TRBJ1-2 | . | TRBD1 | TRBV28 | TGTGCCAGCAGTTTTCAGAGGGGGCTAGGCTACACCTTC | CASSFQRGLGYTF
TRBJ1-2 | . | . | TRBV28 | TGTGCCAGCAGTCCCCAGGGGAGTAACTATGGCTACACCTTC | CASSPQGSNYGYTF
TRBJ1-3 | . | TRBD1 | TRBV7-6 | TGTGCCAGCAGCTTATTGGGACCGGGACAGGGGCTTACCATATATTTT | CASSLLGPGQGLTIYF
TRBJ2-1 | . | TRBD2 | TRBV29-1 | TGCAGCGCCCACCGGGGGGGCGATGAGCAGTTCTTC | CSAHRGGDEQFF
TRBJ2-7 | few | . | TRBV5-4 | TGTGCCAGCAGCTTGGGGATCTCCTACGAGCAGTACTTC | CASSLGISYEQYF
TRBJ2-3 | . | . | TRBV5-6 | TGTGCCAGCAGCTTCGAGGCTCTAGTAACCGATACGCAGTATTTT | CASSFEALVTDTQYF
TRBJ2-1 | . | . | TRBV15 | TGTGCCACCAGCAGAGACTACCTCTCAAACAGGTTCTTC | CATSRDYLSNRFF
TRBJ2-1 | once | . | TRBV11-3 | TGTGCCAGCAGCGTAACCCAGGCTAAGAATGAGCAGTTCTTC | CASSVTQAKNEQFF
TRBJ2-3 | . | . | TRBV5-1 | TGCGCCAGCAGCTGGACGGGGACAACAGATACGCAGTATTTT | CASSWTGTTDTQYF
TRBJ1-5 | . | . | TRBV4-1 | TGCGCCAGCAGCCCCAGGGTAATCTTAAGCAATCAGCCCCAGCATTTT | CASSPRVILSNQPQHF
TRBJ1-4 | . | . | TRBV7-9 | TGTGCCAGCAGCTTAGCGCCGGGGAGTAATGAAAAACTGTTTTTT | CASSLAPGSNEKLFF
TRBJ2-5 | . | . | TRBV5-1 | TGCGCCAGCAGCTCAGCGGGACAGGCTCTCGTAGAGACCCAGTACTTC | CASSSAGQALVETQYF
TRBJ1-4 | . | . | TRBV6-5 | TGTGCCAGCAGTCGCTACCGTGGGGCTAATGAAAAACTGTTTTTT | CASSRYRGANEKLFF
TRBJ2-7 | . | . | TRBV6-1 | TGTGCCAGCAGTGAAGTAGGAGGAAGCTCCTACGAGCAGTACTTC | CASSEVGGSSYEQYF
TRBJ1-2 | . | . | TRBV28 | TGTGCCAGCAGCCTGGACTATGGCTACACCTTC | CASSLDYGYTF
TRBJ2-5 | once | . | TRBV21-1 | TGTGCCAGCAGCCCCCACGGGGTTGGAAGGACCCAGTACTTC | CASSPHGVGRTQYF
TRBJ2-4 | . | . | TRBV28 | TGTGCCAGCAGTTTAAACCCCCCCTCAGGGGTCCAAAACATTCAGTACTTC | CASSLNPPSGVQNIQYF
TRBJ1-1 | . | . | TRBV6-4 | TGTGCCTTCGGACGGGACACCCCCAACACTGAAGCTTTCTTT | CAFGRDTPNTEAFF
TRBJ2-5 | . | . | TRBV30 | TGTGCCTGGAGCTATTGGTTGGGGACCCAGTACTTC | CAWSYWLGTQYF
TRBJ2-5 | . | . | TRBV15 | TGTGCCACCAGCACGCGTACCCAAGAGACCCAGTACTTC | CATSTRTQETQYF
TRBJ2-5 | . | TRBD2 | TRBV11-3 | TGTGCCAGCAAGGCGGGAGGTCAAGAGACCCAGTACTTC | CASKAGGQETQYF
TRBJ1-5 | . | TRBD1 | TRBV6-5 | TGTGCCAGCAGTTACGATTCCCAGGGGGCAAGGCATTTT | CASSYDSQGARHF
TRBJ1-4 | . | . | TRBV30 | TGTGCCTGGAAGATGGGGTACCATGAAAAACTGTTTTTT | CAWKMGYHEKLFF
TRBJ2-7 | . | TRBD1 | TRBV28 | TGTGCCAGCAGTTTTGGGGACAGGGTGGCGAACAGAGGGACCTACGAGCAGTACTTC | CASSFGDRVANRGTYEQYF
TRBJ1-6 | . | . | TRBV5-8 | TGTGCCAGCAGCTTGCCGTCGACAGGCTGGAATTCACCCCTCCACTTT | CASSLPSTGWNSPLHF
TRBJ1-6 | . | . | TRBV3-1/TRBV3-2 | TGTGCCAGCAGCCAAGATGTAGGGGATTCACCCCTCCACTTT | CASSQDVGDSPLHF